These 30 T cell receptor beta chains were sequenced from one sample in a study of cytomegalovirus exposure and HLA in healthy donors. Profiled with immunoSEQ multiplex PCR; TCRdb holds only in-frame clones, not every one. Counted here are about 190,000 clones, about 80% occurring once; the ten biggest clones make up approximately 7%. Sequencing was done on a sample of PBMCs. All receptors come from a man aged 18 to 30 in good health and CMV-seropositive.

The chain couples TRBV2 to TRBJ2-3; D is uncertain. The CDR3 contains 15 residues. The germline V gene encodes CDR1 SNHLY and CDR2 FYNNEI. V was pared by 8 bases and J by 2 bases, with 17 bases between. The CDR3 loop reads CASCQVSFDTDTQYF. CDR3 nucleotide sequence: TGTGCCAGCTGCCAAGTGAGCTTTGACACAGATACGCAGTATTTT.

This chain links TRBV5-1 with TRBJ2-5; 11 bases align to TRBD2. CDR1 and CDR2 from the germline V gene are SGHRS and YFSETQ. The CDR3 extends over 15 amino acids. The J segment lost 1 base and the V segment lost 5 bases, leaving 4 bases of the junction unmatched. The CDR3 loop reads CASRRGLAVQETQYF. For the CDR3, the DNA is TGCGCCAGCAGACGGGGACTAGCGGTCCAAGAGACCCAGTACTTC.

A few counts support this clone. The J gene is TRBJ1-2, the V gene TRBV2; D possibly corresponds to TRBD1 (6 bases). This CDR3 spans 13 amino acids. Germline CDR1 and CDR2: SNHLY and FYNNEI. Trimming removed 0 bases at V and 8 bases at J, with 10 bases between. The CDR3 protein is CASSEASQGGYTF. For the CDR3, the DNA is TGTGCCAGCAGTGAAGCGAGCCAGGGGGGCTACACCTTC.

The chain uses TRBV7-3 and TRBJ2-1; 10 nucleotides line up with TRBD2. Per the germline V gene, CDR1 is SGHTA and CDR2 is FQGTGA. V was clipped by 5 bases and J by 0 bases; unmatched bases: 4. The length of the CDR3 is 16 residues. CDR3 loop: CASSPGLAASYNEQFF. In nucleotides, the CDR3 is TGTGCCAGCAGCCCCGGACTAGCGGCCTCCTACAATGAGCAGTTCTTC.

The chain joins TRBV7-3 to TRBJ2-1; 8 nucleotides match TRBD1. V lost 4 bases to trimming and J lost 1 base; unmatched junction nucleotides: 3. The CDR3 spans 15 residues. Germline V lookup: CDR1 SGHTA, CDR2 FQGTGA. This CDR3 reads CASSSTGGSYNEQFF. CDR3 coding DNA: TGTGCCAGCAGCTCTACAGGGGGGTCCTACAATGAGCAGTTCTTC.

This CDR3 reads CASRGPGGHSWEQFF. The CDR3 nucleotides read TGTGCCAGTAGGGGCCCGGGAGGGCACTCTTGGGAGCAGTTCTTC. The chain carries TRBV19 and TRBJ2-1; 8 nucleotides line up with TRBD2. The V and J ends lost 6 bases and 10 bases, in that order; junction bases with no gene match: 14. This CDR3 region has 15 residues. Germline V gene data show CDR1 as LNHDA and CDR2 as SQIVND (reference sequence).

The chain combines TRBV11-2 with TRBJ2-1; a possible D gene is TRBD2 (6 bases). This CDR3 is built from 16 residues. CDR1 SGHAT and CDR2 FQNNGV come from the germline V gene. Trimming pared 4 bases from V and 7 bases from J, leaving 20 bases between. The CDR3 protein is CASSYGDGSTLNEQFF. The DNA of the CDR3 is TGTGCCAGCAGCTATGGGGACGGGAGTACCCTAAATGAGCAGTTCTTC.

The chain links TRBV30 to TRBJ2-3; TRBD2 matches at 7 bases. Germline V gene data show CDR1 as GTSNPN and CDR2 as SVGIG (reference sequence). The length of the CDR3 is 14 residues. The CDR3 here is CASWSGAPTDTQYF. In DNA, the CDR3 is TGTGCTTCGTGGAGCGGGGCCCCCACAGATACGCAGTATTTT.

As DNA, the CDR3 is TGTGCCAGCAGCAAAGTAGATTCAATTGATCAGTACTTC. It yields the protein CASSKVDSIDQYF. This chain links TRBV21-1 with TRBJ2-7; the table's D gene call, TRBD2, was not cross checked with the DNA. TRBV21-1 constitutes a pseudogene. The CDR3 has 13 amino acids.

This clone appeared once. Other DNA sequences of this sample code for an identical CDR3. The V gene is TRBV5-1, the J gene TRBJ1-1; 8 bases align to TRBD1. The CDR3 runs 14 residues. CDR1 is SGHRS and CDR2 is YFSETQ in the germline V gene. Germline trimming cut 4 bases from V and 5 bases from J; bases unmatched to any gene: 7. The CDR3 nucleotides are TGCGCCAGCAGCACCGGACAGGGAGGAACTGAAGCTTTCTTT. It specifies CASSTGQGGTEAFF.

This chain connects TRBV5-1 to TRBJ2-7; 7 positions match TRBD1. With 2 bases clipped from V and 2 bases from J, the junction kept 4 bases outside the gene matches. There are 14 residues in the CDR3. The V gene's germline CDR1 is SGHRS and CDR2 YFSETQ. The CDR3 sequence: CASSFRDRTYEQYF. DNA for the CDR3: TGCGCCAGCAGCTTCCGGGACAGAACCTACGAGCAGTACTTC.

V gene TRBV10-3 combines with J gene TRBJ2-3, with 12 bases lining up with TRBD2. This CDR3 has 16 residues. V was clipped by 6 bases and J by 5 bases; unmatched bases: 9. From germline, CDR1 is ENHRY and CDR2 SYGVKD. CDR3 bases: TGTGCCATCAGCCTTCGGACTAGCGGGATGTTAGATACGCAGTATTTT. Protein sequence: CAISLRTSGMLDTQYF.

The chain has TRBV19 and TRBJ2-1; D gene uncertain. Germline lookup yields CDR1 LNHDA and CDR2 SQIVND (reference sequence). This CDR3 contains 13 residues. With 7 bases removed from V and 5 bases from J, the gap between germline ends came to 12 bases. The CDR3 DNA reads TGTGCCAGTATAGCCCATTCCGACAATGAGCAGTTCTTC. It translates to CASIAHSDNEQFF.

The rearrangement links TRBV5-1 to TRBJ2-5; D might be TRBD1 (6 bases). CDR1 is SGHRS and CDR2 is YFSETQ in the germline V gene. The germline V and J ends were trimmed by 1 base and 3 bases, with 10 bases remaining between them. CDR3 length: 14 residues. CDR3 sequence reads: CASSLPQGEETQYF. The CDR3 bases are TGCGCCAGCAGCTTGCCACAGGGTGAAGAGACCCAGTACTTC.

The chain has TRBV11-1 and TRBJ2-1; 10 positions agree with TRBD1. CDR3 length: 15 amino acids. J was trimmed by 8 bases and V by 5 bases; bases with no gene match: 9. Germline V gene lookup returns CDR1 SGHAT and CDR2 FQDESV (reference sequence). This chain's CDR3 is CASSESGQGMDEQFF. The DNA of the CDR3 is TGTGCCAGCAGCGAATCGGGACAGGGGATGGATGAGCAGTTCTTC.

Written as DNA, the CDR3 is TGTGCCAGCTCACCCCCAGGAAACTATGGCTACACCTTC. Its protein is CASSPPGNYGYTF. The gene calls are TRBV18 and TRBJ1-2, with D unclear. V was shortened by 3 bases and J by 2 bases, with 7 bases between the two germline ends. Germline V gives CDR1 KGHSH, CDR2 LQKENI. The CDR3 is 13 residues long.

The chain uses TRBV5-5 and TRBJ2-5; 7 nucleotides agree with TRBD2. The CDR3 runs 15 residues. Germline V gene data show CDR1 as SGHKS and CDR2 as YYEKEE (reference sequence). After removal of 3 bases from V and 1 base from J, the junction contained 6 bases not matched to a gene. The CDR3 here is CASSSARTSQETQYF. CDR3 in DNA: TGTGCCAGCAGCTCGGCTCGGACTAGCCAAGAGACCCAGTACTTC.

The genes are TRBV20-1 and TRBJ1-1; D unclear. Germline loops: CDR1 DFQATT, CDR2 SNEGSKA (reference sequence). This CDR3 comprises 11 residues. Trimming shortened V by 7 bases and J by 0 bases, and 6 bases separated the two germline ends. This CDR3 is CSGQLNTEAFF. The CDR3 bases are TGCAGTGGCCAGTTGAACACTGAAGCTTTCTTT.

The gene calls are TRBV7-9 and TRBJ1-3, with unresolved D. Trimming shortened V by 6 bases and J by 2 bases, and 20 bases separated the two germline ends. The CDR3 extends over 17 amino acids. The germline V gene encodes CDR1 SEHNR and CDR2 FQNEAQ (reference sequence). CDR3 DNA sequence: TGTGCCAGCAGAGGACTCAACCGACAAGGCACTGGAAACACCATATATTTT. Protein sequence: CASRGLNRQGTGNTIYF.

The J gene is TRBJ1-4, the V gene TRBV5-1; D gene uncertain. Trimming stripped 0 bases from V and 0 bases from J, with 12 bases between. CDR1 SGHRS and CDR2 YFSETQ come from the germline V gene. The CDR3 is made up of 17 amino acids. CDR3: CASSLGGSASTNEKLFF. The DNA for the CDR3 is TGCGCCAGCAGCTTGGGAGGCAGCGCCTCAACTAATGAAAAACTGTTTTTT.

The J gene is TRBJ1-1, the V gene TRBV6-6; no firm D call. Between the trimmed V and J ends, which lost 0 bases and 4 bases, there was a span of 6 bases. Per the germline V gene, CDR1 is MNHNY and CDR2 is SVGAGI (reference sequence). This CDR3 region has 13 residues. The CDR3 is CASSYSAGTEAFF. The CDR3 nucleotides read TGTGCCAGCAGTTACTCGGCGGGCACTGAAGCTTTCTTT.

CDR3 region: CASSFLAGGRADTQYF. CDR3 DNA: TGTGCCAGCAGCTTCCTAGCGGGAGGGCGGGCAGATACGCAGTATTTT. The chain uses TRBV7-2 and TRBJ2-3; 12 positions match TRBD2. Germline trimming cut 3 bases from V and 4 bases from J; bases unmatched to any gene: 5. Germline loops: CDR1 SGHTA, CDR2 FQGNSA. This CDR3 region has 16 residues.

V gene TRBV5-6 combines with J gene TRBJ2-3; the match to TRBD2 covers 8 bases. V lost 3 bases and J lost 1; bases outside the gene matches: 4. In germline, CDR1 is SGHDT, CDR2 YYEEEE. The CDR3 is 15 amino acids. The CDR3 is CASSWPGLGTDTQYF. Written as DNA, the CDR3 is TGTGCCAGCAGCTGGCCGGGACTAGGCACAGATACGCAGTATTTT.

The V call is TRBV6-1, the J call TRBJ2-1; TRBD1 matches at 7 bases. V was pared by 6 bases and J by 1 base, with 15 bases of the junction left unmatched. Germline values: CDR1 MNHNS, CDR2 SASEGT. CDR3 size: 18 residues. CDR3 loop: CASSETPQGTVSYNEQFF. The CDR3 region has the DNA TGTGCCAGCAGCGAAACACCTCAAGGGACAGTTTCCTACAATGAGCAGTTCTTC.

This chain uses TRBV13 with TRBJ2-7, with 7 bases matching TRBD2. CDR1 and CDR2 from the germline V gene are PRHDT and FYEKMQ (reference sequence). This CDR3 spans 15 amino acids. Unmatched junction bases numbered 9, after V lost 6 bases and J lost 1 base. The CDR3 loop reads CASRIRGGGSYEQYF. Written as DNA, the CDR3 is TGTGCCAGCAGAATTAGAGGCGGGGGTTCCTACGAGCAGTACTTC.

V gene TRBV30 combines with J gene TRBJ1-3, with a tentative D call TRBD1 (6 bases). Trimming took off 3 bases at V and 0 bases at J, with 18 bases between the two ends. The CDR3 extends over 17 amino acids. Looked up from germline, CDR1 is GTSNPN and CDR2 is SVGIG (reference sequence). The CDR3 DNA sequence: TGTGCCTGGAGCGTCCGAGCAGGACAGAGCTCTGGAAACACCATATATTTT. Encoded protein: CAWSVRAGQSSGNTIYF.

The chain links TRBV28 to TRBJ2-1, with D tentatively TRBD1 (6 bases). V was trimmed by 5 bases and J by 13 bases, leaving 15 bases between them. The length of the CDR3 is 12 residues. Germline CDR1 MDHEN, CDR2 SYDVKM. The DNA of the CDR3 is TGTGCCAGCAGTCCCAGGGGCTGGGGTCAGTTCTTC. This codes for CASSPRGWGQFF. Variable domain in full (rest from reference TRBV28 and TRBJ2-1): DVKVTQSSRYLVKRTGEKVFLECVQDMDHENMFWYRQDPGLGLRLIYFSYDVKMKEKGDIPEGYSVSREKKERFSLILESASTNQTSMYLCASSPRGWGQFFGPGTRLTVL.

The chain uses TRBV2 and TRBJ2-2; 7 nucleotides line up with TRBD2. CDR1 and CDR2 (germline): SNHLY, FYNNEI. The CDR3 extends over 15 amino acids. V was clipped by 4 bases and J by 0 bases; unmatched bases: 2. The CDR3 DNA reads TGTGCCAGCAGTGCTAGCGGATCGAACACCGGGGAGCTGTTTTTT. Encoded protein: CASSASGSNTGELFF.

The CDR3 nucleotides read TGTGCCAGCAGCGTCGGACAGGGAGCCTACAATGAGCAGTTCTTC. This encodes CASSVGQGAYNEQFF. The chain employs TRBV5-4 and TRBJ2-1, with 8 bases lining up with TRBD1. This CDR3 has 15 amino acids. V shed 4 bases, J shed 2 bases, and the junction held 5 bases outside the gene matches. The germline CDR1 and CDR2 sequences are SGHNT and YYREEE (reference sequence).

The chain carries TRBV27 and TRBJ2-7; 9 bases are shared with TRBD2. The CDR3 contains 16 residues. After removal of 5 bases from V and 3 bases from J, the junction contained 11 bases not matched to a gene. The germline CDR1 and CDR2 sequences are MNHEY and SMNVEV (reference sequence). The CDR3: CASSDTAGGRYYEQYF. The CDR3 coding sequence is TGTGCCAGCAGTGACACCGCGGGGGGGAGGTACTACGAGCAGTACTTC.